Described below is a single T cell receptor beta chain sequence and its context. The CDR3 has 15 residues. Germline CDR1 and CDR2: MNHNS and SASEGT. V dropped 7 bases and J dropped 4 bases, with 14 bases sitting between them. The data belong to a study of shared clonotypes between healthy human individuals. Clones were read by immunoSEQ multiplex PCR, and TCRdb kept only the in-frame ones, dropping some. The data show millions of clones, with 95% seen just once and 0.13% held by the top ten. V and J are TRBV6-1 and TRBJ1-6; D gene uncertain. Sequencing was carried out using naive CD4+ T cells sorted from blood. As to subset: CD45RA+ positively selected. The sequence was obtained from a man in his late teens or twenties in good health. CDR3 region: CASTVRAPYNSPLHF. CDR3 coding DNA: TGTGCCAGCACGGTGAGGGCCCCGTATAATTCACCCCTCCACTTT.